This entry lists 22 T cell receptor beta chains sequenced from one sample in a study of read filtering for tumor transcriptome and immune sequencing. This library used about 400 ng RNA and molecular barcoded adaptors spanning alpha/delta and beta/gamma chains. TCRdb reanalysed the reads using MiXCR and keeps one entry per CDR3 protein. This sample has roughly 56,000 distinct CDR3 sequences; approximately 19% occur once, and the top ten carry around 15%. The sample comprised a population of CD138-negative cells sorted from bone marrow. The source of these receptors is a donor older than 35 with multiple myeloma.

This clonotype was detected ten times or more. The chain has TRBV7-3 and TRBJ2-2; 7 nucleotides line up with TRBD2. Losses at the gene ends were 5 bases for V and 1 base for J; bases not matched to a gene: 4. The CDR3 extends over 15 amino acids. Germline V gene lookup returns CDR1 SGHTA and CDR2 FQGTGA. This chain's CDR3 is CASSPSGMNTGELFF. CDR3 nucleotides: TGTGCCAGCAGCCCGAGCGGGATGAACACCGGGGAGCTGTTTTTT. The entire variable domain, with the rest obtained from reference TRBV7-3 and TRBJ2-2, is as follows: GAGVSQTPSNKVTEKGKYVELRCDPISGHTALYWYRQSLGQGPEFLIYFQGTGAADDSGLPNDRFFAVRPEGSVSTLKIQRTERGDSAVYLCASSPSGMNTGELFFGEGSRLTVL.

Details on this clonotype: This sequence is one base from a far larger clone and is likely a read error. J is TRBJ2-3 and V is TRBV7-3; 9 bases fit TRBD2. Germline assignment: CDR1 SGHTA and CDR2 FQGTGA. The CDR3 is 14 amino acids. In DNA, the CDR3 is TGTGCCAGCAGCAGGCTAGCGGGACCAGATACGCAGTGTTTT. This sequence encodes CASSRLAGPDTQCF.

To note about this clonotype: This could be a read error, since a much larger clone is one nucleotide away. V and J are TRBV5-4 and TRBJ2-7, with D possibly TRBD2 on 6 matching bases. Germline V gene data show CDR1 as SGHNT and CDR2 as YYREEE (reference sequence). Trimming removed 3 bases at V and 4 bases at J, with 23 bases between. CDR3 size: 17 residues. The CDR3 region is CASSYNPLARDMYEQYF. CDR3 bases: TGTGCCAGCAGCTACAACCCCCTAGCGCGGGATATGTACGAGCAGTACTTC.

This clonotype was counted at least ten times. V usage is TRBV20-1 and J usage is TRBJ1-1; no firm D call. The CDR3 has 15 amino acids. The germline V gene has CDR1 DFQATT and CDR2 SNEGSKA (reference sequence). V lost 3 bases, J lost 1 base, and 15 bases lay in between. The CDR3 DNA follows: TGCAGTGCTAGCTGGGCTGAACCGGGGAACACTGAAGCTTTCTTT. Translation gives CSASWAEPGNTEAFF.

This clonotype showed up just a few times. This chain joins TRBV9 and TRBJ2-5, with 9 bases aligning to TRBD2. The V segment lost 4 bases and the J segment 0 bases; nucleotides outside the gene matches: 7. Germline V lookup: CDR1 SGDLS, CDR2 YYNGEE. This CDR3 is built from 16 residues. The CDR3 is CASSFSGGLYQETQYF. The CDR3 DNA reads TGTGCCAGCAGCTTTAGCGGGGGCCTATACCAAGAGACCCAGTACTTC.

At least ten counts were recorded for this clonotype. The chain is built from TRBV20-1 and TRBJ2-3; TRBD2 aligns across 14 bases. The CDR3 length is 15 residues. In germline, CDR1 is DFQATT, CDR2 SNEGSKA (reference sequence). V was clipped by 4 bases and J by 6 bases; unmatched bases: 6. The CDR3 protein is CSATSGLAGGDTQYF. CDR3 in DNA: TGCAGTGCTACGTCCGGACTAGCGGGGGGCGATACGCAGTATTTT.

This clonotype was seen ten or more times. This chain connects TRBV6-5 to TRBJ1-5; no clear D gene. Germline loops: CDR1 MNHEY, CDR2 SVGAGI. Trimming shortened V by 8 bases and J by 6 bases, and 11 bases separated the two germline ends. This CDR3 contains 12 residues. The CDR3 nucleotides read TGTGCCAGCCGCGGTTGGGGTCAGCCCCAGCATTTT. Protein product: CASRGWGQPQHF.

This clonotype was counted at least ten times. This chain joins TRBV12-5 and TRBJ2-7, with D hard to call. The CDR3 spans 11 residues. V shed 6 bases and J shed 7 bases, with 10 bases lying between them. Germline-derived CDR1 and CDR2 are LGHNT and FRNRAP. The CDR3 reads CASGSGKEQYF. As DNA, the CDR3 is TGTGCTAGTGGCTCCGGAAAGGAGCAGTACTTC.

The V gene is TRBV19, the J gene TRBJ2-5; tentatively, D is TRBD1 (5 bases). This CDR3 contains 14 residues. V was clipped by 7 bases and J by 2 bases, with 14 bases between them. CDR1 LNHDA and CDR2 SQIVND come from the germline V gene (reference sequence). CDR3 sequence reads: CASIIGHDQETQYF. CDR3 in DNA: TGTGCCAGTATTATCGGACACGATCAAGAGACCCAGTACTTC.

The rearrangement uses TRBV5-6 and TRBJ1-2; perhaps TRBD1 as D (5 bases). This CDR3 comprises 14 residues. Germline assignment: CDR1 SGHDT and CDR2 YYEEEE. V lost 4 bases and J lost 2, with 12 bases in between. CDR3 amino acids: CASSKGTDNYGYTF. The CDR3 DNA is TGTGCCAGCAGCAAAGGGACGGACAACTATGGCTACACCTTC.

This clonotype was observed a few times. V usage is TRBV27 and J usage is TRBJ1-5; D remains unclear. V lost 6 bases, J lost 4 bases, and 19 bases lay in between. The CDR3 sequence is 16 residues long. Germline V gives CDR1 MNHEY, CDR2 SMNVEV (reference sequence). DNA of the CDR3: TGTGCCAGCAGCCCCACGTCGACGGCCCCTAATCAGCCCCAGCATTTT. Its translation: CASSPTSTAPNQPQHF.

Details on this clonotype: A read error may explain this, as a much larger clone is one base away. CDR3 sequence reads: CASSFYSAADTQHF. In nucleotides, the CDR3 is TGTGCCAGCAGTTTCTATTCGGCCGCAGATACGCAGCATTTT. V gene TRBV6-2 or TRBV6-3 combines with J gene TRBJ2-3; D gene ambiguous. The tail of the sequence fits TRBJ1-5 better, so the J call may be wrong. The germline V gene encodes CDR1 MNHEY and CDR2 SVGEGT. The CDR3 length is 14 residues.

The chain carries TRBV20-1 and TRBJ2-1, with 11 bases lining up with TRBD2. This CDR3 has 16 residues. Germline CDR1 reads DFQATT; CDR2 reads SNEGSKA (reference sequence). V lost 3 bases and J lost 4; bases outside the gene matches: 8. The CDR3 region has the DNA TGCAGTGCTAGGCGTGCTAGCGGGAGGCTTTACAATGAGCAGTTCTTC. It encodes CSARRASGRLYNEQFF.

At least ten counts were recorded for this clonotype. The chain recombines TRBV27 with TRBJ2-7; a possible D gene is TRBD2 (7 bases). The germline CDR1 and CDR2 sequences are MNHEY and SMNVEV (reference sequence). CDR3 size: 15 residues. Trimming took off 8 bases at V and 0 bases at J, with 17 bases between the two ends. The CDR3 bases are TGTGCCAGCTCTGGGGGGGCCCCGAGCTCCTACGAGCAGTACTTC. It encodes CASSGGAPSSYEQYF.

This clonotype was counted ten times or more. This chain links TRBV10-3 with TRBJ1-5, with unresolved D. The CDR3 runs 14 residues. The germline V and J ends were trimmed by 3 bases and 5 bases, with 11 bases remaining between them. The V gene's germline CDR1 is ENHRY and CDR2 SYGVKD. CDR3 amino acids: CAISDRPTDQPQHF. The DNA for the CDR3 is TGTGCCATCAGTGATAGACCGACCGATCAGCCCCAGCATTTT.

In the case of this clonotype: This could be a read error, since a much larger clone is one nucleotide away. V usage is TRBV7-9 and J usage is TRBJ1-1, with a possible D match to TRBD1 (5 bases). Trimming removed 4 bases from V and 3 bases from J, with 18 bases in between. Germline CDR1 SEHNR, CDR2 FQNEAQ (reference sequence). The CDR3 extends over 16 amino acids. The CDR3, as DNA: TGTGCCAGCAGCTCTGGCCAGAGCGGGACTCACACTGAAGCTTTCTTT. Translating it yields CASSSGQSGTHTEAFF.

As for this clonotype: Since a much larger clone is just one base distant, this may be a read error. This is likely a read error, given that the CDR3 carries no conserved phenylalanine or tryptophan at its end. In DNA form, the CDR3 reads TGCGCCAGCAGCCAAGGGGACCCGGGACAGGGGCGAGAGACCCAGTACTCC. As protein: CASSQGDPGQGRETQYS. The J gene is TRBJ2-5, the V gene TRBV4-1; 10 nucleotides match TRBD1. The CDR3 runs 17 residues. Germline lookup yields CDR1 MGHRA and CDR2 YSYEKL. The V segment lost 1 base and the J segment 4 bases; nucleotides outside the gene matches: 9.

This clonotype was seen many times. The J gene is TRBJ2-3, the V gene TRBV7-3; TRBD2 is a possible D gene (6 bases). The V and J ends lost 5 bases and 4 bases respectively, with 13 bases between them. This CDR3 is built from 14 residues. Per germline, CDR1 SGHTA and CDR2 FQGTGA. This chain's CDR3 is CASSPFSGADTQYF. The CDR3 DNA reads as TGTGCCAGCAGCCCGTTTAGCGGCGCAGATACGCAGTATTTT.

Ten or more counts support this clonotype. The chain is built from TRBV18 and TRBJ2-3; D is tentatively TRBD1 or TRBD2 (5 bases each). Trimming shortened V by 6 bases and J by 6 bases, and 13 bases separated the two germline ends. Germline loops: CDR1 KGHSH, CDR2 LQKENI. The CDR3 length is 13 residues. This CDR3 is CASSSGPQDTQYF. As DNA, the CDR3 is TGTGCCAGCTCGTCGGGGCCTCAGGATACGCAGTATTTT.

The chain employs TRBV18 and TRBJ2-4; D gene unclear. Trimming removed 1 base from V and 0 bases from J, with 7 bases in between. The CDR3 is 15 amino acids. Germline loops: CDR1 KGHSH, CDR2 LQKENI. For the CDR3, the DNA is TGTGCCAGCTCACCACTCGGAGTAGCCAAAAACATTCAGTACTTC. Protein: CASSPLGVAKNIQYF.

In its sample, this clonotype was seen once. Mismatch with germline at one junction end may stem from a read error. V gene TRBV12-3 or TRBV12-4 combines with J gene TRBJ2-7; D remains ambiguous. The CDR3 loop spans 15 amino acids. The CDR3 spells CASSLGIVTSYVQYF. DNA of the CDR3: TGTGCCAGCAGTTTAGGTATCGTGACCTCCTACGTGCAGTACTTC.

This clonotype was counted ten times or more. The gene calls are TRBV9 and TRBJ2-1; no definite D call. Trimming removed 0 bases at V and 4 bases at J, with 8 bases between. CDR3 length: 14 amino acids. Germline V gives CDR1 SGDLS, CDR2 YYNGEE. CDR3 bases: TGTGCCAGCAGCGTAGCTTCCTCGTACAATGAGCAGTTCTTC. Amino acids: CASSVASSYNEQFF.